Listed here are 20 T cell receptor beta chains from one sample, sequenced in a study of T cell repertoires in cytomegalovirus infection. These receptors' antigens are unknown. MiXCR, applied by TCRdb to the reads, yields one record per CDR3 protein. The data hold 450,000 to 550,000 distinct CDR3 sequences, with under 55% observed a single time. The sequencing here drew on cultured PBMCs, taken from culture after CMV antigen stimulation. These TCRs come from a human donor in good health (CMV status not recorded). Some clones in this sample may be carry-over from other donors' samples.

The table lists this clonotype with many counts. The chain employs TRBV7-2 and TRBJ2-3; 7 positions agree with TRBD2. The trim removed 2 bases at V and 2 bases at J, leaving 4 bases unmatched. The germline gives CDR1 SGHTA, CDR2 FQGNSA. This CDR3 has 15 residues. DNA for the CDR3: TGTGCCAGCAGCTTACCGGGGGGATACACAGATACGCAGTATTTT. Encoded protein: CASSLPGGYTDTQYF.

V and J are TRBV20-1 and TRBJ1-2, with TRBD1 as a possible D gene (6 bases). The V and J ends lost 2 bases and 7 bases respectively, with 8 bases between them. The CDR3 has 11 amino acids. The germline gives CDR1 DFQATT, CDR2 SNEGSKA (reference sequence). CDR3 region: CSARRGLGYTF. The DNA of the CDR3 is TGCAGTGCTAGACGGGGGCTTGGCTACACCTTC.

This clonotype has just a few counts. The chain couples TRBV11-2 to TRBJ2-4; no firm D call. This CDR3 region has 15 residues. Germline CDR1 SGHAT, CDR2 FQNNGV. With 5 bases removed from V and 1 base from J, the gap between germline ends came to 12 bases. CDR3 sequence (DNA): TGTGCCAGCAGCCTGAATCGTTTGGCCAAAAACATTCAGTACTTC. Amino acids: CASSLNRLAKNIQYF.

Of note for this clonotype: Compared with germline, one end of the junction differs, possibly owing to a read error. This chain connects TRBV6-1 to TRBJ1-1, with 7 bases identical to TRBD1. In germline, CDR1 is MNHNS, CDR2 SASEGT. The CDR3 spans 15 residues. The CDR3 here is CSSSEGTAGYTEAFF. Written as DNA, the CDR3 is TGTTCCAGCAGTGAGGGGACAGCAGGGTACACTGAAGCTTTCTTT.

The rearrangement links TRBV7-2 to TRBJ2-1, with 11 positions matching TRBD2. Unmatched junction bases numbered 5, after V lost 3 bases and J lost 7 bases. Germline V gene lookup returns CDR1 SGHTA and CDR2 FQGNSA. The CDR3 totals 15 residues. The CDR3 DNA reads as TGTGCCAGCAGCTTGTTAGCGGGAGGGGGGAATGAGCAGTTCTTC. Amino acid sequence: CASSLLAGGGNEQFF.

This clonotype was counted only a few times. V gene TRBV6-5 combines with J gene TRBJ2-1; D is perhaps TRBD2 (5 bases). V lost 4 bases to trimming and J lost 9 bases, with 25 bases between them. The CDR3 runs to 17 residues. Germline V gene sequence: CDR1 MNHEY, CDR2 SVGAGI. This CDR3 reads CASSSPARSRSAGEQFF. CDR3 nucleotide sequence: TGTGCCAGCAGTTCCCCGGCCCGGAGTAGGTCGGCGGGTGAGCAGTTCTTC.

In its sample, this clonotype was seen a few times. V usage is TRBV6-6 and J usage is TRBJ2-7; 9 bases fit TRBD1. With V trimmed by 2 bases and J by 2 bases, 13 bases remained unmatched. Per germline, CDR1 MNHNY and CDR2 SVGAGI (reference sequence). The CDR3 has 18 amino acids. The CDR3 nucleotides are TGTGCCAGCAGTTACAGGGGGACAGGGAGCCGATGGACCTACGAGCAGTACTTC. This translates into CASSYRGTGSRWTYEQYF.

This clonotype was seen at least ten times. The CDR3 DNA follows: TGTGCCAGCAGCCCCGACAGGGTCCGTGAAAAACTGTTTTTT. This translates into CASSPDRVREKLFF. V usage is TRBV7-2 and J usage is TRBJ1-4; 7 bases are a match to TRBD1. V was clipped by 5 bases and J by 7 bases; unmatched bases: 7. Germline lookup yields CDR1 SGHTA and CDR2 FQGNSA. The CDR3 contains 14 residues.

The CDR3 DNA reads TGTGCCAGCAGCACAACTCCCGGACAGGGGAACACCGGGGAGCTGTTTTTT. Translated: CASSTTPGQGNTGELFF. This rearrangement joins TRBV7-8 to TRBJ2-2; 8 bases fit TRBD1. The trim removed 5 bases at V and 1 base at J, leaving 9 bases unmatched. Germline V CDR1 and CDR2: SGHVS, FQNEAQ. CDR3 length: 17 residues.

CDR3 residues: CSALITGTSPRETQYF. For the CDR3, the DNA is TGCAGTGCTCTCATCACCGGGACTAGCCCCCGGGAGACCCAGTACTTC. This rearrangement joins TRBV20-1 to TRBJ2-5; 9 positions match TRBD2. With 5 bases clipped from V and 5 bases from J, the junction kept 15 bases outside the gene matches. This CDR3 spans 16 amino acids. Germline loops: CDR1 DFQATT, CDR2 SNEGSKA (reference sequence).

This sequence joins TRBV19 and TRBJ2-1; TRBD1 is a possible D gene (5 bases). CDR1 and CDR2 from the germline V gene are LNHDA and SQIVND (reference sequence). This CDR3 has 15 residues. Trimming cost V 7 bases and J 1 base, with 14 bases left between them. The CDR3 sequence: CASKSTVGSYNEQFF. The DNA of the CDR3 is TGTGCCAGTAAATCGACAGTTGGTTCCTACAATGAGCAGTTCTTC.

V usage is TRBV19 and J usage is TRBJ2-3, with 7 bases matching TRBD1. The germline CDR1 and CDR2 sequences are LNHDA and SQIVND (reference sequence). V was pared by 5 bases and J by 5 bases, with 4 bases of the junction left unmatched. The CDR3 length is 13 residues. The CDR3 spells CASSLTGEDTQYF. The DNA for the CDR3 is TGTGCCAGTAGTCTAACAGGGGAAGATACGCAGTATTTT. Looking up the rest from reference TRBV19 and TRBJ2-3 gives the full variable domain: DGGITQSPKYLFRKEGQNVTLSCEQNLNHDAMYWYRQDPGQGLRLIYYSQIVNDFQKGDIAEGYSVSREKKESFPLTVTSAQKNPTAFYLCASSLTGEDTQYFGPGTRLTVL.

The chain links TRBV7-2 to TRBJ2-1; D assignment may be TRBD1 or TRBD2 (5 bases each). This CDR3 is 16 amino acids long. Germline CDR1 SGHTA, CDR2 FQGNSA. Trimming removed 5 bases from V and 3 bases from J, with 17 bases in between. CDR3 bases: TGTGCCAGCAGCCTCAGACCCGGGACGCTCTACAATGAGCAGTTCTTC. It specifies CASSLRPGTLYNEQFF.

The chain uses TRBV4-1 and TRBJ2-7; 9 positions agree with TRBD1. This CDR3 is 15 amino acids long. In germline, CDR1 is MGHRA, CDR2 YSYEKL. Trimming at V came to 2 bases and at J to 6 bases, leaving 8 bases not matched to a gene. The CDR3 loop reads CASSQPGQGYVEQYF. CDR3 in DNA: TGCGCCAGCAGCCAACCGGGACAGGGTTATGTCGAGCAGTACTTC.

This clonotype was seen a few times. CDR3 loop: CASSSQRESAAQYF. The CDR3, as DNA: TGTGCCAGCAGCTCTCAACGAGAGAGCGCTGCGCAGTACTTC. The chain employs TRBV7-2 and TRBJ2-7; no reliable D call. The CDR3 spans 14 residues. Trimming took 4 bases from V and 9 from J, leaving 19 bases between them. The germline V gene encodes CDR1 SGHTA and CDR2 FQGNSA.

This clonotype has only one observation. Here the CDR3 DNA reads TGTGCCAGCAGCTTACTCGGAGGCGGGAGCTCCTACAATGAGCAGTTCTTC. The encoded protein is CASSLLGGGSSYNEQFF. This chain links TRBV7-2 with TRBJ2-1, with 7 bases lining up with TRBD2. The ends lost 2 bases at V and 0 bases at J; junction bases unmatched: 7. The germline V gene encodes CDR1 SGHTA and CDR2 FQGNSA. This CDR3 has 17 amino acids.

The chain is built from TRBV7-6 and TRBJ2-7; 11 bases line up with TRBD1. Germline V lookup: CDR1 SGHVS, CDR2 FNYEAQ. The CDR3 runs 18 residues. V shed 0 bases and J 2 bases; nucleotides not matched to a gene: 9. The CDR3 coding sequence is TGTGCCAGCAGCTTAGCGGCGTGGCGGGACAGGGGGACCTACGAGCAGTACTTC. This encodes CASSLAAWRDRGTYEQYF.

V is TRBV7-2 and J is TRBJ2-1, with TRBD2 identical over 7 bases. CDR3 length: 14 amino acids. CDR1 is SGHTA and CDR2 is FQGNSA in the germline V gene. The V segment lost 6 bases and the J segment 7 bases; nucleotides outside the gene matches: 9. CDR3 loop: CASSPDPGGNEQFF. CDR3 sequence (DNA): TGTGCCAGCAGTCCCGACCCCGGGGGGAATGAGCAGTTCTTC. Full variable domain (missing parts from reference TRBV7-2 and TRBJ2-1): GAGVSQSPSNKVTEKGKDVELRCDPISGHTALYWYRQSLGQGLEFLIYFQGNSAPDKSGLPSDRFSAERTGGSVSTLTIQRTQQEDSAVYLCASSPDPGGNEQFFGPGTRLTVL.

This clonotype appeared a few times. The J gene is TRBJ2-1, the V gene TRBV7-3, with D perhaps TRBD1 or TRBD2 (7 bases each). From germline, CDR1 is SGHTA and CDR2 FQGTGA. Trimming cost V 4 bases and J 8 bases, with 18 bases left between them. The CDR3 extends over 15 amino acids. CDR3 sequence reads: CASSSPGGAPDEQFF. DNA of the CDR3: TGTGCCAGCAGCTCCCCAGGGGGGGCTCCCGATGAGCAGTTCTTC.

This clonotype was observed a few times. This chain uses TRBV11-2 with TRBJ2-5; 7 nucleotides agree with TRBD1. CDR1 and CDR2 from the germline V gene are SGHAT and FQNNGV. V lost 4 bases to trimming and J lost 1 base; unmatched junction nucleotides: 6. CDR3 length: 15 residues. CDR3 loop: CASSYGTASQETQYF. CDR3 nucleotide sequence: TGTGCCAGCAGCTACGGGACAGCGTCCCAAGAGACCCAGTACTTC.